This T cell receptor beta chain was recorded in a study of blood T cell repertoires in COVID-19. Study details: COVID-19 samples from acute and convalescent phases originated in the United States, Italy and Spain. T cells, B-cell-depleted T cells, or PBMCs provided the cDNA or gDNA that served as material.

The data were produced by immunoSEQ multiplex PCR, yet TCRdb's version contains in-frame clones alone and is incomplete. Of 100,000 to 150,000 clones in the sample, approximately 74% were seen once. This clone was recorded a few times. CDR3 length equals 14 residues. CDR1 and CDR2 (germline): SGHRS, YFSETQ. With 2 bases clipped from V and 3 bases from J, the junction kept 4 bases outside the gene matches. This TCR derives from a man in his 60s with acute or convalescent COVID-19. The genes are TRBV5-1 and TRBJ2-7; 8 bases line up with TRBD1. Sequencing was performed on peripheral blood. The CDR3 nucleotides are TGCGCCAGCAGCTTCCGGACAGGGAGCTACGAGCAGTACTTC. Its protein is CASSFRTGSYEQYF.